In its sample, the clone carrying this T cell receptor (beta chain) was seen once. V gave up 2 bases and J gave up 0 bases; unmatched junction bases: 3. Germline values: CDR1 LGHDT, CDR2 YNNKEL (reference sequence). The CDR3 consists of 16 residues. Authors' data handling: Amplification with reference gene primers provided the estimates of nucleated cell counts. Only in-frame clones appear in the TCRdb table, and some are missing; sequencing was by immunoSEQ multiplex PCR. That table furnishes V, J and clone size, whereas the DNA furnished D and trimming. This sample carries about 160,000 clones, around 85% of them seen once, and the ten largest clones take roughly 5%. These data are taken from a study of blood T cell repertoires in COVID-19. In the study overall: PBMCs, B-cell-depleted T cells, or T cells were the source of the cDNA or gDNA that made up the material.

The genes are TRBV3-1 (or the pseudogene TRBV3-2) and TRBJ2-1; 8 bases match TRBD2. Sequencing input: PBMCs or T cells enriched from blood (not recorded which). This TCR was sampled from a woman in her thirties or forties with acute COVID-19. As DNA, the CDR3 is TGTGCCAGCAGCCAATTTGGACTAGCCTCCTACAATGAGCAGTTCTTC. Protein: CASSQFGLASYNEQFF.